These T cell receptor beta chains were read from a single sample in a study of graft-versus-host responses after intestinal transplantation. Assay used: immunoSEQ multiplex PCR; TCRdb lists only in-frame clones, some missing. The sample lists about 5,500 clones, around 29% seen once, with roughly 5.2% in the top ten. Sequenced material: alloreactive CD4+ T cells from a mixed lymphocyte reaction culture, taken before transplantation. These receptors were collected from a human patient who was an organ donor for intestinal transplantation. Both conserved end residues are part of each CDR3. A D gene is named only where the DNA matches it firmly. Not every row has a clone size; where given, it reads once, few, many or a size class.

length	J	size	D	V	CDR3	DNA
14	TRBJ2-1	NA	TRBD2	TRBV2	CASSELIAGVSQFF	TGTGCCAGCAGTGAACTGATAGCGGGAGTGTCGCAGTTCTTC
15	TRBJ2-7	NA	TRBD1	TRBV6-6	CASSFDRGPSYEQYF	TGTGCCAGCAGTTTCGACAGGGGCCCTTCCTACGAGCAGTACTTC
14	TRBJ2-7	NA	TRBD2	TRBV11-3	CASSLGTSGSEQYF	TGTGCCAGCAGCTTAGGGACTAGCGGGAGCGAGCAGTACTTC
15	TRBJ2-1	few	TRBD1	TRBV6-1	CASSPTGGHYNEQFF	TGTGCCAGCAGTCCAACAGGGGGTCATTACAATGAGCAGTTCTTC
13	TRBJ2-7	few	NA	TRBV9	CASSYPPTYEQYF	TGTGCCAGCAGTTACCCCCCTACCTACGAGCAGTACTTC
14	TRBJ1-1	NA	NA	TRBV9	CASSVVGGATEAFF	TGTGCCAGCAGCGTAGTGGGGGGAGCCACTGAAGCTTTCTTT
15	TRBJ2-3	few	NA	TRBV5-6	CASSLGLGTADTQYF	TGTGCCAGCAGCTTGGGACTAGGAACCGCAGATACGCAGTATTTT
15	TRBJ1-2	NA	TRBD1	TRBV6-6	CASSYFRTGIYGYTF	TGTGCCAGCAGTTACTTTCGGACAGGGATCTATGGCTACACCTTC
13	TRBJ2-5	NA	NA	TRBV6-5	CASSEKGRETQYF	TGTGCCAGCAGTGAAAAAGGGAGAGAGACCCAGTACTTC
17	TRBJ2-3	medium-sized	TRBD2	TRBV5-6	CASSFRTSGSGTDTQYF	TGTGCCAGCAGCTTCAGGACTAGCGGGTCAGGCACAGATACGCAGTATTTT
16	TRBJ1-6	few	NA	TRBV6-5	CASSYSALGPGSPLHF	TGTGCCAGCAGTTACTCCGCTTTGGGCCCGGGTTCACCCCTCCACTTT
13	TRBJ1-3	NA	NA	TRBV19	CASSEQVGNTIYF	TGTGCCAGTAGCGAACAGGTGGGGAACACCATATATTTT
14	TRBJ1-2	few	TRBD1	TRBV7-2	CASSSGQVLYGYTF	TGTGCCAGCAGCTCGGGACAGGTCCTCTATGGCTACACCTTC
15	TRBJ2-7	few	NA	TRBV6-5	CASSYVGVSLNEQYF	TGTGCCAGCAGTTACGTGGGGGTGTCCCTAAACGAGCAGTACTTC
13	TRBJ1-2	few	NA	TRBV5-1	CASSPDGLYGYTF	TGCGCCAGCAGCCCGGACGGCCTCTATGGCTACACCTTC
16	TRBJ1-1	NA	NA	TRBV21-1	CASSTYTGRLNTEAFF	TGTGCCAGCAGCACCTATACAGGTCGGCTGAACACTGAAGCTTTCTTT
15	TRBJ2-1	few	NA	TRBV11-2	CASSTGATSYNEQFF	TGTGCCAGCAGCACCGGGGCTACCTCCTACAATGAGCAGTTCTTC
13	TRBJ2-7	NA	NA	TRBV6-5	CASSAYLSGEQYF	TGTGCCAGCAGTGCCTACTTGTCGGGCGAGCAGTACTTC
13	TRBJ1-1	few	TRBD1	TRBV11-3	CASSLISGGEAFF	TGTGCCAGCAGCTTAATTTCAGGGGGCGAAGCTTTCTTT
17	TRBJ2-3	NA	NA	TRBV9	CASSVATGGHLTDTQYF	TGTGCCAGCAGCGTAGCTACAGGAGGTCACCTCACAGATACGCAGTATTTT
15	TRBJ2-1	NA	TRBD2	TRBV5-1	CASRPLAGAYNEQFF	TGCGCCAGCAGACCGCTAGCGGGGGCCTACAATGAGCAGTTCTTC
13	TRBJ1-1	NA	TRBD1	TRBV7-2	CASSWTGNTEAFF	TGTGCCAGCAGCTGGACAGGGAACACTGAAGCTTTCTTT
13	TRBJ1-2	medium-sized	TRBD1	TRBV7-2	CASSLRQGYGYTF	TGTGCCAGCAGCTTACGACAGGGATATGGCTACACCTTC
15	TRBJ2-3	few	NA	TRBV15	CATSRARQGTDTQYF	TGTGCCACCAGCAGAGCTCGACAGGGCACAGATACGCAGTATTTT
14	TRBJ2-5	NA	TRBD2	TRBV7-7	CASSLWEGAETQYF	TGTGCCAGCAGCTTATGGGAGGGCGCAGAGACCCAGTACTTC
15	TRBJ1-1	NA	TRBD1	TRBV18	CASSIKQGVNTEAFF	TGTGCCAGCTCGATTAAACAGGGGGTGAACACTGAAGCTTTCTTT
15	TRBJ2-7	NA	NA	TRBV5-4	CASSLGGGGAGEQYF	TGTGCCAGCAGCTTGGGCGGTGGGGGGGCCGGGGAGCAGTACTTC
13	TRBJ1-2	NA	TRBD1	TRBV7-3	CASSLQGAYGYTF	TGTGCCAGCAGCTTACAGGGGGCCTATGGCTACACCTTC
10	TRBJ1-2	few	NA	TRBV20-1	CSARDQGYTF	TGCAGTGCTAGAGATCAGGGCTACACCTTC
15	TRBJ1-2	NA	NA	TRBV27	CASSPRQGRDYGYTF	TGTGCCAGCAGCCCCCGTCAGGGGAGGGACTATGGCTACACCTTC
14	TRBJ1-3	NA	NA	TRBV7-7	CASSPDSSGNTIYF	TGTGCCAGCAGCCCGGACAGCTCTGGAAACACCATATATTTT
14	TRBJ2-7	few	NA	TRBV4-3	CASSLFGAGYEQYF	TGCGCCAGCAGCCTCTTCGGGGCGGGGTACGAGCAGTACTTC
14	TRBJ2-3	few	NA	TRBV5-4	CASRHRVGTDTQYF	TGTGCCAGCAGGCACAGGGTTGGCACAGATACGCAGTATTTT
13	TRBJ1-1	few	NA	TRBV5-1	CASSLDRDTEAFF	TGCGCCAGCAGCTTGGACAGGGACACTGAAGCTTTCTTT
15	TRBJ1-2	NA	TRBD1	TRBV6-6	CASSYSTGGDYGYTF	TGTGCCAGCAGTTACTCGACAGGGGGCGACTATGGCTACACCTTC
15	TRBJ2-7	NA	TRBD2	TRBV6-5	CASSYRAGGPIEQYF	TGTGCCAGCAGTTACAGGGCGGGAGGGCCAATCGAGCAGTACTTC
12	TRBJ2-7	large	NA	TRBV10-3	CAISEHSYEQYF	TGTGCCATCAGTGAGCATTCCTACGAGCAGTACTTC
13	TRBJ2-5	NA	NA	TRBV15	CATSRGQQETQYF	TGTGCCACCAGCAGAGGACAACAAGAGACCCAGTACTTC
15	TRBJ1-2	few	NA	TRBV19	CASSFDRQFNYGYTF	TGTGCCAGTAGTTTCGACCGACAGTTTAACTATGGCTACACCTTC
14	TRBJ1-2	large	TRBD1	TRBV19	CASSIETGRYGYTF	TGTGCCAGTAGTATAGAGACAGGGCGCTATGGCTACACCTTC
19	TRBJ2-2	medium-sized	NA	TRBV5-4	CASSPHSLGGAMNTGELFF	TGTGCCAGCAGCCCTCATTCCTTAGGGGGGGCTATGAACACCGGGGAGCTGTTTTTT
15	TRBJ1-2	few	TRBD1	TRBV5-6	CASSFGQGTLYGYTF	TGTGCCAGCAGCTTCGGACAGGGGACCCTCTATGGCTACACCTTC
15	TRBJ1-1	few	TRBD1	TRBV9	CASSPDGQGGTEAFF	TGTGCCAGCAGCCCGGACGGACAGGGAGGCACTGAAGCTTTCTTT
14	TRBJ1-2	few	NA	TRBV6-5	CASSEMVGHYGYTF	TGTGCCAGCAGTGAAATGGTAGGACACTATGGCTACACCTTC
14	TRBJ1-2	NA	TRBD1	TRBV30	CAWSDQQGADGYTF	TGTGCCTGGAGTGATCAACAGGGGGCAGACGGCTACACCTTC
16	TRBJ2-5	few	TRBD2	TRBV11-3	CASSVLSAGGGETQYF	TGTGCCAGCAGCGTCTTAAGTGCGGGGGGCGGGGAGACCCAGTACTTC
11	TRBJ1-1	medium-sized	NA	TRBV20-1	CSATGNTEAFF	TGCAGTGCTACAGGGAACACTGAAGCTTTCTTT
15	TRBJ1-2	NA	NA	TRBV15	CATSLSNTGPYGYTF	TGTGCCACCAGCCTGTCAAACACAGGACCCTATGGCTACACCTTC
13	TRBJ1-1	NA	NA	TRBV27	CASREGGRTEAFF	TGTGCCAGCAGGGAAGGGGGGAGAACTGAAGCTTTCTTT
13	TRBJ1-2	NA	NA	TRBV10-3	CAISFSDNYGYTF	TGTGCCATCAGTTTCAGCGACAACTATGGCTACACCTTC
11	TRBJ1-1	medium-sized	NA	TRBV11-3	CASSKDTEAFF	TGTGCCAGCAGTAAAGACACTGAAGCTTTCTTT
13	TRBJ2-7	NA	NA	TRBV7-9	CASSLDSAYEQYF	TGTGCCAGCAGCTTAGACTCCGCCTACGAGCAGTACTTC
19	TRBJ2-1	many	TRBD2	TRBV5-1	CASSWRTSGGAFNYNEQFF	TGCGCCAGCAGCTGGAGGACTAGCGGGGGGGCTTTTAACTACAATGAGCAGTTCTTC
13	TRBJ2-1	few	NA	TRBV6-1	CASSDPRYSEQFF	TGTGCCAGCAGTGACCCTCGGTACAGTGAGCAGTTCTTC
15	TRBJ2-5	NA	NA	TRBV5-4	CASSRPGRRWETQYF	TGTGCCAGCAGCCGACCGGGACGACGTTGGGAGACCCAGTACTTC
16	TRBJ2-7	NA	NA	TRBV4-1	CASSQVGGQSYYEQYF	TGCGCCAGCAGCCAAGTTGGGGGGCAGTCCTACTACGAGCAGTACTTC
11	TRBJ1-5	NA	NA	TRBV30	CAWTGQSAQHF	TGTGCCTGGACAGGGCAATCAGCCCAGCATTTT
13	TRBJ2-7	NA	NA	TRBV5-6	CASSQTPGGEQYF	TGTGCCAGCAGCCAGACCCCAGGAGGCGAGCAGTACTTC